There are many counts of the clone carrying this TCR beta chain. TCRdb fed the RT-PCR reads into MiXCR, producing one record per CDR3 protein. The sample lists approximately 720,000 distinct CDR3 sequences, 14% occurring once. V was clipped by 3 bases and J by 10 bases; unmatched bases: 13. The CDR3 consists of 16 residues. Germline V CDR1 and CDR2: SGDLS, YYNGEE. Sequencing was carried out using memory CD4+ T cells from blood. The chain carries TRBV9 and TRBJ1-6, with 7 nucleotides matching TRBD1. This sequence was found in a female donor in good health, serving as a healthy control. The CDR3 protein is CASSARQGVLGSPLHF. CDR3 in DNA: TGTGCCAGCAGCGCACGACAGGGAGTCCTTGGGTCACCCCTCCACTTT. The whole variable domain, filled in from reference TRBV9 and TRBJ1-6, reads DSGVTQTPKHLITATGQRVTLRCSPRSGDLSVYWYQQSLDQGLQFLIQYYNGEERAKGNILERFSAQQFPDLHSELNLSSLELGDSALYFCASSARQGVLGSPLHFGNGTRLTVT.